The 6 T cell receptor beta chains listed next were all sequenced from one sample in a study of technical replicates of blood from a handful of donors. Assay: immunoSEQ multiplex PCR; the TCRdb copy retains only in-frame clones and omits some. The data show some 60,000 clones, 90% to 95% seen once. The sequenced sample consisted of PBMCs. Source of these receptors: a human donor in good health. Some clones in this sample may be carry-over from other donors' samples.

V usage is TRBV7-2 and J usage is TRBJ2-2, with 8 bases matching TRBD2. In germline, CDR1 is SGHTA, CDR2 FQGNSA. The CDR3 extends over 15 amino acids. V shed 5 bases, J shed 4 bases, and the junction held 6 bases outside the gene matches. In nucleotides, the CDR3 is TGTGCCAGCAGCCTCGGACTAGCCGCCACCGGGGAGCTGTTTTTT. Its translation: CASSLGLAATGELFF.

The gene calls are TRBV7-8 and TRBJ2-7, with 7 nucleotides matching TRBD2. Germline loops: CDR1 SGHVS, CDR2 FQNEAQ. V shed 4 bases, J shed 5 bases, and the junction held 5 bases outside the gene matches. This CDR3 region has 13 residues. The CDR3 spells CASSSSSGNEQYF. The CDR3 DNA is TGTGCCAGCAGCTCCTCTAGCGGTAACGAGCAGTACTTC.

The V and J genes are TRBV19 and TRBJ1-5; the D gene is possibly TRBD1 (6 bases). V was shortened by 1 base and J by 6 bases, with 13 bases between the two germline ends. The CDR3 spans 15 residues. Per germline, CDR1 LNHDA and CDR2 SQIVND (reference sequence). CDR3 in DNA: TGTGCCAGTAGTATAGGACAGGTCATGAGTCAGCCCCAGCATTTT. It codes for CASSIGQVMSQPQHF.

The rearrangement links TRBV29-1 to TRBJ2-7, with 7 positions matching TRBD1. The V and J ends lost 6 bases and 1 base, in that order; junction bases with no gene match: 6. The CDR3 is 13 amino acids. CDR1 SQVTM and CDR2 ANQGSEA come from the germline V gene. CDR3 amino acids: CSVSGGNSYEQYF. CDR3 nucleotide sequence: TGCAGCGTCTCAGGGGGAAATTCCTACGAGCAGTACTTC.

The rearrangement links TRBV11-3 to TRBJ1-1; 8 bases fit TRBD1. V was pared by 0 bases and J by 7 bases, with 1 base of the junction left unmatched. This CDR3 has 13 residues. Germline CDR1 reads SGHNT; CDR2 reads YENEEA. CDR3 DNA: TGTGCCAGCAGCTTAGACGGGACAGGTGAAGCTTTCTTT. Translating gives CASSLDGTGEAFF. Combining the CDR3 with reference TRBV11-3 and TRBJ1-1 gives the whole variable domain EAGVVQSPRYKIIEKKQPVAFWCNPISGHNTLYWYLQNLGQGPELLIRYENEEAVDDSQLPKDRFSAERLKGVDSTLKIQPAELGDSAVYLCASSLDGTGEAFFGQGTRLTVV.

This CDR3 reads CASSPDGQGLRVYEQYF. As DNA, the CDR3 is TGTGCCAGCAGCCCGGACGGACAGGGGCTCAGAGTTTACGAGCAGTACTTC. The rearrangement joins TRBV5-6 to TRBJ2-7, with TRBD1 matching 9 bases. With V trimmed by 4 bases and J by 4 bases, 15 bases remained unmatched. The CDR3 is 17 residues long. Germline CDR1 reads SGHDT; CDR2 reads YYEEEE.